The rows below give T cell receptor beta chains drawn from one sample of a study of cytomegalovirus exposure and HLA in healthy donors. Repertoires were generated with immunoSEQ multiplex PCR, while TCRdb's copy carries only in-frame clones and drops some. The sample includes around 97,000 clones, 65% to 85% of them seen just once. Specimen: PBMCs. These receptor sequences come from a man aged 45-65 years in good health and CMV-seropositive. Each CDR3 is given with its conserved first and last residue. A D gene is named only where the DNA matches it firmly. Not all rows give a size; the values are once, few, many and, for expanded clones, a class.

TRBD2 - TRBJ2-5 TRBV6-4 TGTGCCAGCAGTGAATTTGGCGGGAGCGGTGCAGAGACCCAGTACTTC CASSEFGGSGAETQYF
- - TRBJ2-5 TRBV7-9 TGTGCCAGCGGGCTCCCAGCGGAAAAAGAGACCCAGTACTTC CASGLPAEKETQYF
TRBD1 few TRBJ1-1 TRBV19 TGTGCCAGTAGTTCCCCGGACAGGGGGACTGAAGCTTTCTTT CASSSPDRGTEAFF
- - TRBJ2-2 TRBV5-6 TGTGCCAGCAGCTGGGCTATTTTGAACACCGGGGAGCTGTTTTTT CASSWAILNTGELFF
TRBD1 - TRBJ2-7 TRBV7-3 TGTGCCAGCAGCTCGCCGGGACAGGGAACCTACGAGCAGTACTTC CASSSPGQGTYEQYF
- few TRBJ1-1 TRBV28 TGTGCCAGCAGAGACAGGACTAACACTGAAGCTTTCTTT CASRDRTNTEAFF
TRBD1 - TRBJ2-3 TRBV7-3 TGTGCCAGCAGCTTAAATTCCGACAGGGGAGATACGCAGTATTTT CASSLNSDRGDTQYF
- - TRBJ1-5 TRBV6-1 TGTGCCAGCACTTCTAGACAGGTTTATCAGCCCCAGCATTTT CASTSRQVYQPQHF
- - TRBJ2-7 TRBV12-5 TGTGCTAGTGCCCCGTCCGGGTCCACCTACGAGCAGTACTTC CASAPSGSTYEQYF
TRBD2 - TRBJ2-2 TRBV6-1 TGTGCCAGCAGCGCTCTAGCGGGAGGCACCGGGGAGCTGTTTTTT CASSALAGGTGELFF
- few TRBJ2-3 TRBV5-1 TGCGCCAGCAGGGCAGGGTCAGTCACCACGAATACGCAGTATTTT CASRAGSVTTNTQYF